This T cell receptor beta chain was recovered during a study of blood T cell repertoires in COVID-19. Overall study: COVID-19 samples, acute and convalescent, were from the United States, Italy and Spain. Sample material is recorded as cDNA or gDNA derived from T cells, B-cell-depleted T cells, or PBMCs.

Per the authors' pipeline: Quantification of nucleated cells was approximated via reference gene primer amplification. Produced via immunoSEQ multiplex PCR; TCRdb's table is partial and in-frame only. The V and J calls and clone size come from that table; D and trimming were worked out from the DNA. The top ten hold roughly 1.5% of the sample, which has just over 90,000 clones, roughly 90% seen once. The CDR3 has 14 residues. Trimming left V 3 bases short and J 7 bases short, with 13 bases between. CDR1 and CDR2 (germline): KGHSH, LQKENI. Specimen: peripheral blood. The V call is TRBV18, the J call TRBJ2-1, with TRBD1 as a possible D gene (6 bases). The receptor's source is a human donor with active COVID-19. The donor label of this sample is uncertain. CDR3 DNA sequence: TGTGCCAGCTCACCTGACAGGACTCGGAATGAGCAGTTCTTC. Protein product: CASSPDRTRNEQFF.